This record covers a single TCR beta chain. The target antigen is unknown. The source of the sample is a study of cytomegalovirus exposure and HLA in healthy donors. Study information: Of the donors genotyped, about 390 in all, over 80% fell in the Caucasian-associated ancestry cluster.

General study points: The productive fraction for most TCR beta V segments was about 87% or about 30% in an earlier analysis. Some public TCRs appeared in many individuals, while most sequences were rare. A later analysis showed TCR association rates differing by HLA locus, peaking at DRB1 and lowest at HLA-C.

Use of 60 Vbeta and 13 Jbeta primers characterized the PCR. Here immunoSEQ multiplex PCR was the method, and the copy in TCRdb shows in-frame clones only, minus some. Counted here are about 150,000 clones, 75% to 80% occurring once; the ten biggest clones make up around 3.3%. The material sequenced was PBMCs. This clonotype originated in a woman aged 40-49 years in good health and CMV-seronegative.

Here the CDR3 DNA reads TGCGCCAGCAGCCTTGGACAGGGGTACAATGAGCAGTTCTTC. Its translation: CASSLGQGYNEQFF. V and J are TRBV4-1 and TRBJ2-1; 9 nucleotides align to TRBD1. The CDR3 consists of 14 residues. After removal of 4 bases from V and 4 bases from J, the junction contained 2 bases not matched to a gene. Germline CDR1 reads MGHRA; CDR2 reads YSYEKL.